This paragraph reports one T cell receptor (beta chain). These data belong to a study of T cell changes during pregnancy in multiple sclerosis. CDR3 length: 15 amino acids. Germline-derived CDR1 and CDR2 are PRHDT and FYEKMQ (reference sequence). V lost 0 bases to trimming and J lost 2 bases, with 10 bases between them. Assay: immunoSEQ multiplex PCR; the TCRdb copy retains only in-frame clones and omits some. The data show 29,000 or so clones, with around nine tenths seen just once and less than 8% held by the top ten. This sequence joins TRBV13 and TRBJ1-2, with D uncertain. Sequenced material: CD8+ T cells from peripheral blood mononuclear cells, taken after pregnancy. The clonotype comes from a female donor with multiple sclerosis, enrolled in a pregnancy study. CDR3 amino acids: CASSLGMIANYGYTF. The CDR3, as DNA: TGTGCCAGCAGCTTAGGTATGATAGCGAACTATGGCTACACCTTC.